This TCR beta chain appears in the sequencing data of a study of radiotherapy plus CTLA-4 blockade in lung cancer. Study-wide background: With 31% of patients having disease control, objective responses were seen in 15% to 20%. Study-level findings and limits: According to reports, early shifts in blood T cell clones, alongside interferon-beta, forecast response most accurately. In blood, tumor-derived TCR clones expanded after radiotherapy plus ipilimumab.

CTLA-4 blockade with ipilimumab, together with focal radiation, was given to patients with chemo-refractory metastatic non-small-cell lung cancer. Per germline, CDR1 MRHNA and CDR2 SNTAGT. J gave up 7 bases and V 4 bases, and 10 bases lay outside the gene matches. This CDR3 is 15 amino acids long. Concerning this clone itself: Its antigen is unidentified.

Generated by immunoSEQ multiplex PCR, the TCRdb table keeps only in-frame clones and is missing some. This sample has tens of thousands of clones; approximately 86% occur once, and the top ten carry 16%. V usage is TRBV6-4 and J usage is TRBJ1-5, with 7 bases lining up with TRBD1. The receptor was isolated from a human donor with non-small cell lung cancer that progressed on radiotherapy plus ipilimumab. The source material was peripheral blood, sampled from a patient treated with radiotherapy plus ipilimumab. In nucleotides, the CDR3 is TGTGCCAGCAGTGTGGACGGGCAGGGGGGACAGCCCCAGCATTTT. This encodes CASSVDGQGGQPQHF.